The present T cell receptor (beta chain) was sequenced within a study of a mutant IDH1 vaccine in newly diagnosed glioma. Time point in this sample: baseline, week 1 (first vaccination visit). Treatment of the sample: pre-vaccination baseline after standard-of-care therapy. New astrocytomas of WHO grade 3 or 4 that were IDH1-mutant and ATRX-lost were found in the donors. The method was immunoSEQ multiplex PCR; TCRdb's version includes in-frame clones alone and lacks a portion of them. The sample shows around 87,000 clones, 83% of them seen only once. Germline values: CDR1 SGHDN, CDR2 FVKESK. The CDR3 loop spans 14 amino acids. V lost 4 bases, J lost 0 bases, and 7 bases lay in between.

This receptor was taken from a woman aged 45-65 years with glioma. The sample was PBMCs, taken from a glioma patient treated with radiotherapy, temozolomide or both. The rearrangement uses TRBV14 and TRBJ1-5; D is unresolved. CDR3 loop: CASSPLDSNQPQHF. The CDR3 DNA reads as TGTGCCAGCAGCCCCCTGGATAGCAATCAGCCCCAGCATTTT.